This TCR beta chain was identified in a study of blood T cell repertoires in COVID-19. Authors' methods: Nucleated cell number was recorded as an estimate derived from reference gene primer amplification. Clones were sequenced by immunoSEQ multiplex PCR, and TCRdb holds only the in-frame ones, with some missing. V, J and clone size are taken as reported in that table, and D and trimming were inferred from the DNA itself. The data hold under 300,000 clones, with approximately 86% observed a single time. CDR1 is LGHNT, CDR2 FRNRAP, per germline. The CDR3 is made up of 22 amino acids. J lost 1 base, V lost 0 bases, and 22 bases had no gene match. In its sample, this clone was seen a few times.

Material for sequencing was PBMCs or T cells enriched from blood (not recorded which). The clonotype originates from a woman aged 40 to 49 with acute COVID-19. The gene calls are TRBV12-5 and TRBJ1-1, with 8 bases lining up with TRBD1. This chain's CDR3 is CASGLVLDIEGQGGTWNTEAFF. CDR3 in DNA: TGTGCTAGTGGTTTGGTACTTGATATAGAAGGACAGGGAGGGACCTGGAACACTGAAGCTTTCTTT. The full variable domain, completed using reference TRBV12-5 and TRBJ1-1, is DARVTQTPRHKVTEMGQEVTMRCQPILGHNTVFWYRQTMMQGLELLAYFRNRAPLDDSGMPKDRFSAEMPDATLATLKIQPSEPRDSAVYFCASGLVLDIEGQGGTWNTEAFFGQGTRLTVV.